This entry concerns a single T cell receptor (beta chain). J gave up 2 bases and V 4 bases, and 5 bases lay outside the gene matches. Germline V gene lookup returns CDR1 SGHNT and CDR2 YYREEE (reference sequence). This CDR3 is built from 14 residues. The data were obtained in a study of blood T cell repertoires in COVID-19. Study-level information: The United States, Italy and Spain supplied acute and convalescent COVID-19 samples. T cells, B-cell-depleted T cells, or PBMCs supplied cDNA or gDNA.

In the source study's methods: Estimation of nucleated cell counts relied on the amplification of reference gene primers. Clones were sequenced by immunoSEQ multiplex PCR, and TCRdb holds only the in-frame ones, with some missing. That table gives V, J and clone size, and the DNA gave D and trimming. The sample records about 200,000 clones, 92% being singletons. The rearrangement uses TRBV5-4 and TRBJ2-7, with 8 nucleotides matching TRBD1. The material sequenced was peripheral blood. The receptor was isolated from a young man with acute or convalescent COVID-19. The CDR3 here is CASSVTGGPYEQYF. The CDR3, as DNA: TGTGCCAGCAGCGTTACAGGGGGGCCCTACGAGCAGTACTTC.